These T cell receptor beta chains were read from a single sample in a study of Graves' ophthalmopathy and Graves' hyperthyroidism. One entry per CDR3 protein results from TCRdb running MiXCR on the multiplex PCR reads. The sample carries 300,000 or so distinct CDR3 sequences, roughly 15% recorded once. Sequencing input: peripheral blood. These receptors came from an adult man with Graves' ophthalmopathy. The CDR3 runs from the conserved cysteine through the conserved F or W. The D gene is left open where the match is weak. A row's size may be missing; if present it is once, few, many or a size class.

many NA 13 TRBJ1-1 TRBV27 CASSDSRNTEAFF TGTGCCAGCTCAGACAGCCGTAACACTGAAGCTTTCTTT
NA TRBD1 16 TRBJ2-5 TRBV24-1 CATSDPPTGVQETQYF TGTGCCACCAGTGACCCTCCGACAGGGGTTCAAGAGACCCAGTACTTC
many NA 13 TRBJ1-5 TRBV20-1 CSASKGVSQPQHF TGCAGTGCTAGTAAGGGTGTTAGTCAGCCCCAGCATTTT
many TRBD1 17 TRBJ2-7 TRBV6-2/TRBV6-3 CASSYPPRDRPSDEQYF TGTGCCAGCTCTTACCCTCCCCGGGACAGGCCCTCTGACGAGCAGTACTTC
many NA 15 TRBJ2-5 TRBV6-5 CASSPPGAGRETQYF TGTGCCAGCAGCCCCCCTGGGGCAGGACGAGAGACCCAGTACTTC
many TRBD1 13 TRBJ1-1 TRBV6-2/TRBV6-3 CASRRDRLNEAFF TGTGCCAGCAGGCGGGACAGACTAAATGAAGCTTTCTTT
NA TRBD2 16 TRBJ2-7 TRBV7-6 CASSPRGLAGGYEQYF TGTGCCAGCAGCCCGCGGGGACTAGCGGGAGGGTACGAGCAGTACTTC
few TRBD2 16 TRBJ2-7 TRBV18 CASSPPKSGAFYEQYF TGTGCCAGCTCACCACCGAAGAGCGGGGCTTTCTACGAGCAGTACTTC
many NA 14 TRBJ1-1 TRBV20-1 CSARERTVNTEAFF TGCAGTGCTAGAGAGAGGACGGTGAACACTGAAGCTTTCTTT
many TRBD1 14 TRBJ2-7 TRBV19 CASSIGQGAYEQYF TGTGCCAGTAGTATTGGGCAGGGGGCCTACGAGCAGTACTTC
few TRBD2 16 TRBJ2-7 TRBV12-3/TRBV12-4 CASSLAGTSGDYEQYF TGTGCCAGCAGTTTAGCAGGGACTAGCGGGGACTACGAGCAGTACTTC
many TRBD1 16 TRBJ1-4 TRBV6-5 CASSSFPGQGSEKLFF TGTGCCAGCAGTTCCTTTCCGGGACAGGGGTCTGAAAAACTGTTTTTT
many NA 17 TRBJ2-5 TRBV30 CAWSVKSPGGFQETQYF TGTGCCTGGAGTGTAAAAAGCCCAGGTGGTTTCCAAGAGACCCAGTACTTC
many TRBD1 14 TRBJ2-7 TRBV9 CASSHLDRGDEQYF TGTGCCAGCAGCCACCTCGACAGGGGCGACGAGCAGTACTTC
few NA 14 TRBJ2-5 TRBV6-2/TRBV6-3 CASSVTRGPETQYF TGTGCCAGCAGCGTTACTCGGGGACCGGAGACCCAGTACTTC
NA TRBD1 17 TRBJ2-5 TRBV3-1 CASSLNRGQGAEETQYF TGTGCCAGCAGCCTCAACCGGGGACAGGGGGCGGAAGAGACCCAGTACTTC
many NA 15 TRBJ1-5 TRBV20-1 CSASHGTADGSPQHF TGCAGTGCTAGCCACGGGACGGCGGACGGTTCGCCCCAGCATTTT
many TRBD1 16 TRBJ1-6 TRBV19 CASSIDGTAISSPLHF TGTGCCAGTAGTATAGACGGGACAGCGATTTCTTCACCCCTCCACTTT
many TRBD1 15 TRBJ1-1 TRBV30 CAWSVPATGLRKAFF TGTGCCTGGAGTGTACCTGCGACAGGGCTGAGAAAAGCTTTCTTT
many TRBD2 16 TRBJ2-7 TRBV6-1 CASRAEGAGADYEQYF TGTGCCAGCAGGGCCGAGGGAGCGGGGGCTGACTACGAGCAGTACTTC
many NA 15 TRBJ2-5 TRBV7-3 CASSLSGGAAETQYF TGTGCCAGCAGCTTAAGTGGGGGGGCGGCAGAGACCCAGTACTTC
many TRBD1 16 TRBJ2-7 TRBV6-5 CASSSTRQGGGYEQYF TGTGCCAGCAGTTCGACGCGACAGGGGGGAGGCTACGAGCAGTACTTC
many TRBD1 14 TRBJ2-2 TRBV19 CASRVTGRTGELFF TGTGCCAGTAGGGTGACAGGGCGGACCGGGGAGCTGTTTTTT
NA TRBD1 13 TRBJ1-2 TRBV6-1 CASSMDRVYGYTF TGTGCCAGCAGTATGGACAGGGTCTATGGCTACACCTTC
NA TRBD1 18 TRBJ1-1 TRBV20-1 CSARVPSRGASMNTEAFF TGCAGTGCTAGAGTACCCTCCAGGGGGGCTTCCATGAACACTGAAGCTTTCTTT
many TRBD2 16 TRBJ2-5 TRBV20-1 CSAPRASGGTKETQYF TGCAGTGCTCCCCGGGCTAGCGGGGGGACTAAAGAGACCCAGTACTTC
many TRBD1 15 TRBJ1-5 TRBV5-6 CASSSGTGGFQPQHF TGTGCCAGCAGCTCCGGGACAGGGGGTTTCCAGCCCCAGCATTTT
many NA 14 TRBJ2-5 TRBV5-1 CASSYGTSRETQYF TGCGCCAGCAGCTACGGGACGTCTAGGGAGACCCAGTACTTC
many NA 14 TRBJ2-2 TRBV6-2/TRBV6-3 CASSQGIDTGELFF TGTGCCAGCAGTCAAGGGATCGACACCGGGGAGCTGTTTTTT
many NA 14 TRBJ1-1 TRBV12-3/TRBV12-4 CASSMGGFSTEAFF TGTGCCAGCAGTATGGGGGGCTTTAGTACTGAAGCTTTCTTT
many NA 14 TRBJ2-7 TRBV2 CASSDRVPPYEQYF TGTGCCAGCAGTGACAGGGTCCCCCCGTACGAGCAGTACTTC
many NA 14 TRBJ1-1 TRBV7-9 CASSRPTGNTEAFF TGTGCCAGCAGCCGTCCCACAGGGAACACTGAAGCTTTCTTT
NA TRBD1 16 TRBJ2-7 TRBV18 CASSPGQGGSPYEQYF TGTGCCAGCTCACCAGGACAGGGTGGGTCGCCCTACGAGCAGTACTTC
many NA 14 TRBJ1-1 TRBV6-2/TRBV6-3 CASSPTMLNTEAFF TGTGCCAGCAGTCCGACGATGCTGAACACTGAAGCTTTCTTT
many NA 12 TRBJ1-1 TRBV20-1 CSAQMGNTEAFF TGCAGTGCCCAGATGGGGAACACTGAAGCTTTCTTT
many TRBD2 13 TRBJ2-2 TRBV9 CASSEAGTGELFF TGTGCCAGCAGCGAAGCGGGAACCGGGGAGCTGTTTTTT
many NA 14 TRBJ2-7 TRBV10-3 CAISEYGLSYEQYF TGTGCCATCAGTGAGTATGGACTGTCCTACGAGCAGTACTTC
many NA 15 TRBJ2-7 TRBV28 CASSGPGHPAYEQYF TGTGCCAGCAGTGGCCCGGGACACCCGGCCTACGAGCAGTACTTC
NA NA 15 TRBJ1-1 TRBV7-2 CASSPVSAYRERAFF TGTGCCAGCAGTCCGGTATCCGCTTACCGGGAGCGGGCTTTCTTT
many NA 12 TRBJ2-7 TRBV6-5 CASRVQGYEQYF TGTGCCAGCAGGGTACAAGGCTACGAGCAGTACTTC
many TRBD2 18 TRBJ2-2 TRBV20-1 CSARPPSGGPEPGGELFF TGCAGTGCTAGGCCGCCTAGCGGGGGCCCTGAACCCGGCGGGGAGCTGTTTTTT
many NA 14 TRBJ2-7 TRBV15 CATSSRQGDYEQYF TGTGCCACCAGCAGTAGGCAGGGAGACTACGAGCAGTACTTC
many NA 14 TRBJ1-5 TRBV28 CASRSPQGNQPQHF TGTGCCAGCAGGTCACCACAGGGCAATCAGCCCCAGCATTTT
NA TRBD1 14 TRBJ2-7 TRBV6-4 CASVPQDRGYEQYF TGTGCCAGCGTCCCCCAAGACAGGGGCTACGAGCAGTACTTC
many TRBD1 19 TRBJ1-2 TRBV29-1 CSVERPGTGEWRFDYGYTF TGCAGCGTTGAACGTCCCGGGACAGGGGAATGGAGATTCGACTATGGCTACACCTTC
NA NA 14 TRBJ2-7 TRBV6-1 CASREAEASYEQYF TGTGCCAGCAGGGAAGCGGAAGCCTCCTACGAGCAGTACTTC
few NA 16 TRBJ2-6 TRBV30 CACDRDTGLGANVLTF TGTGCCTGCGACCGGGACACCGGGTTGGGGGCCAACGTCCTGACTTTC
many TRBD1 15 TRBJ1-1 TRBV10-3 CAISARTGENTEAFF TGTGCCATCAGTGCCAGGACAGGGGAGAACACTGAAGCTTTCTTT
many NA 14 TRBJ2-5 TRBV20-1 CSATPGTPQETQYF TGCAGTGCTACACCCGGGACCCCACAAGAGACCCAGTACTTC
many NA 14 TRBJ2-7 TRBV6-5 CASSYTGQSIEQYF TGTGCCAGCAGTTACACCGGACAGTCGATCGAGCAGTACTTC
NA NA 13 TRBJ2-6 TRBV28 CASRWGGANVPTF TGTGCCAGCAGATGGGGGGGGGCCAACGTCCCGACTTTC
many NA 14 TRBJ2-2 TRBV4-3 CASSQDWDTGELFF TGCGCCAGCAGCCAAGATTGGGATACCGGGGAGCTGTTTTTT
many NA 15 TRBJ2-7 TRBV20-1 CSARDPSSDTYEQYF TGCAGTGCTAGAGATCCGTCTAGCGATACCTACGAGCAGTACTTC
many TRBD2 15 TRBJ2-5 TRBV12-3/TRBV12-4 CASSISGRDQETQYF TGTGCCAGCAGTATAAGCGGGAGAGACCAAGAGACCCAGTACTTC
many NA 12 TRBJ1-1 TRBV11-2 CASSFRLSEAFF TGTGCCAGCAGCTTTCGGTTGTCTGAAGCTTTCTTT
many TRBD1 16 TRBJ1-5 TRBV11-2 CASSSVPGQGAKPQHF TGTGCCAGCAGCTCTGTCCCGGGACAGGGGGCTAAGCCCCAGCATTTT
many TRBD1 13 TRBJ1-2 TRBV20-1 CSARRTGAGGYTF TGCAGTGCTAGGCGGACAGGGGCGGGGGGCTACACCTTC
NA NA 15 TRBJ1-1 TRBV15 CATSRDSSWNTEAFF TGTGCCACCAGCAGGGACTCATCCTGGAACACTGAAGCTTTCTTT